This T cell receptor beta chain was sequenced in a study of glioma-infiltrating T cells. Using RNA template, CDR3s of TCR alpha and beta were amplified with iRepertoire arm-PCR. For one-step reverse transcription and amplification, about 90-400 ng of tissue mRNA or PBMC total RNA was used. One entry per CDR3 protein results from TCRdb running MiXCR on the multiplex PCR reads. The profile shows under 150,000 distinct CDR3 sequences, about two fifths of them singletons. Worth noting for this clonotype: Its antigen remains unidentified.

Study-level points and caveats: Tissue-blood divergence was below expectation in non-neoplastic patients, above in gliomas. Tissue and blood shared very few CDR3 sequences.

Sequencing used glioma tissue, nonneoplastic brain tissue, or PBMCs (not recorded which). The sequence derives from a human donor with low-grade glioma or glioblastoma, undergoing nonglioma brain surgery, or in good health (not recorded which).

CDR3 DNA: TGTGCCAGCAGGACCGGGACTAGCGGGATGAATGAGCAGTTCTTC. Translation: CASRTGTSGMNEQFF. The V gene is TRBV6-2 or TRBV6-3, the J gene TRBJ2-1; 13 nucleotides line up with TRBD2. Germline values: CDR1 MNHEY, CDR2 SVGEGT. This CDR3 has 15 amino acids. Losses at the gene ends were 6 bases for V and 7 bases for J; bases not matched to a gene: 6.